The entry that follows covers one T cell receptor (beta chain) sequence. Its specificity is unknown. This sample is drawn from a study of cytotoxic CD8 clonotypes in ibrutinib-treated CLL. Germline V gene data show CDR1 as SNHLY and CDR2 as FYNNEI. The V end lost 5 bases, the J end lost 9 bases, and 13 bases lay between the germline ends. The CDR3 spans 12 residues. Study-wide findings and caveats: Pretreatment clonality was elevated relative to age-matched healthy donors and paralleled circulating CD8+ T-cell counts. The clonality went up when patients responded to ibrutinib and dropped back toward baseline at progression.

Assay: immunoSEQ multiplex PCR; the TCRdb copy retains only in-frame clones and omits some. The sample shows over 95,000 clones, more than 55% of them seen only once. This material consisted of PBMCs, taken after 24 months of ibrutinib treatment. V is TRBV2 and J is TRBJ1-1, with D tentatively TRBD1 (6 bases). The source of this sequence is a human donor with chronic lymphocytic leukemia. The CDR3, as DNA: TGTGCCAGCAGTCCTTCAGGGGTACAAGCTTTCTTT. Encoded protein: CASSPSGVQAFF.